This TCR beta chain stems from a study of graft-versus-host responses after intestinal transplantation. Study context: Each recipient received a multivisceral, liver-intestinal, or isolated intestinal graft. After anti-thymocyte globulin induction, recipients took tacrolimus and steroids for about 3 years.

General study points: Among circulating GvH clones, peak levels were associated with early post-transplant declines in HvG clones.

The CDR3 is 11 amino acids. The germline V gene encodes CDR1 SGHAT and CDR2 FQNNGV. V was clipped by 5 bases and J by 3 bases, with 5 bases between them. As to this clone: The antigen is unknown.

Intraepithelial plus lamina propria lymphocytes were released by processing graft tissue. Assay: immunoSEQ multiplex PCR; the TCRdb copy retains only in-frame clones and omits some. The table lists some 15,000 clones, 74% of them singletons, with around 3.3% in the top ten. This chain connects TRBV11-2 to TRBJ2-7; D gene ambiguous. This TCR came from a human patient who received an intestinal transplant, so some T cells may come from the graft donor. The specimen was ileum tissue, collected 14 days after transplant. CDR3 sequence reads: CASSQYYEQYF. In DNA form, the CDR3 reads TGTGCCAGCAGCCAATACTACGAGCAGTACTTC.